This T cell receptor (beta chain) was observed in a study of blood T cell repertoires in COVID-19. Study background: PBMCs, B-cell-depleted T cells, or T cells were the source of the cDNA or gDNA that made up the material.

The CDR3 runs to 15 residues. CDR1 SGHTA and CDR2 FQGNSA come from the germline V gene. Trimming stripped 5 bases from V and 5 bases from J, with 18 bases between. Study processing details: Nucleated cell number was recorded as an estimate derived from reference gene primer amplification. The repertoire was sequenced with immunoSEQ multiplex PCR; TCRdb's copy has only in-frame clones and lacks some. V, J and clone size reflect that table, while D and trimming were determined from the DNA. The repertoire holds about 36,000 clones, with around nine tenths as singletons. The sequence was collected from a human donor in a cohort sampled during active COVID-19. The rearrangement uses TRBV7-2 and TRBJ2-5, with a weak D call TRBD2 (5 bases). Sequences were obtained from peripheral blood. In DNA form, the CDR3 reads TGTGCCAGCAGCGCCACTAGAGTTGGTTCGGAGACCCAGTACTTC. This sequence encodes CASSATRVGSETQYF.